The source of this TCR beta chain is a study of Tregs in tolerant kidney transplant recipients. Study-level points and caveats: Biological reproducibility was not directly addressed, but technical replication error appeared minimal.

J lost 5 bases, V lost 6 bases, and 10 bases had no gene match. Germline CDR1 and CDR2: SNHLY and FYNNEI. CDR3 length: 15 amino acids. Turning to this clone: Its antigen is not known.

Libraries were prepared by immunoSEQ multiplex PCR; TCRdb keeps only in-frame clonotypes and omits some of them. The profile shows 200,000 to 300,000 clones, 65% to 85% of them singletons. Unstimulated regulatory T cells (CD4+CD25+CD127-), CD4+CD25- non-regulatory cells, CD4 and CD8 cells were FACS-sorted from thawed PBMCs. The receptor's source is a human donor in good health. The V gene is TRBV2, the J gene TRBJ2-3; 8 bases match TRBD1. The sample was CD4+ T cells from blood. DNA for the CDR3: TGTGCCAGCAGGTCCTTTAGGACAGGGATAGATACGCAGTATTTT. Translation: CASRSFRTGIDTQYF.